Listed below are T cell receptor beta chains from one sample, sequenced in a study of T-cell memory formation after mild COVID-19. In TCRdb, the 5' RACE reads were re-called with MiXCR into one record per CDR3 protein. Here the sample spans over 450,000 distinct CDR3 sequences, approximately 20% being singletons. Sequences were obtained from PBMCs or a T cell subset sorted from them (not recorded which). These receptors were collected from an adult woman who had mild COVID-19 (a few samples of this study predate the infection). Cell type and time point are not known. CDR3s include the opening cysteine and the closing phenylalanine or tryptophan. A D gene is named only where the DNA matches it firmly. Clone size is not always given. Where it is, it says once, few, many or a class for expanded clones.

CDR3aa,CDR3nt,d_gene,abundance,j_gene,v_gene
CASSLWTGRTEAFF,TGTGCCAGCAGCTTATGGACCGGCCGGACTGAAGCTTTCTTT,-,few,TRBJ1-1,TRBV11-2
CASSLVGQGGTGELFF,TGTGCCAGCAGCTTAGTCGGACAGGGAGGCACCGGGGAGCTGTTTTTT,TRBD1,-,TRBJ2-2,TRBV7-2
CASGQGRNLNPNQPQHF,TGTGCCAGCGGACAGGGGCGAAATCTAAACCCGAATCAGCCCCAGCATTTT,TRBD1,-,TRBJ1-5,TRBV10-3
CASSSHYSYEQYF,TGTGCCAGCAGTTCCCACTACTCCTACGAGCAGTACTTC,-,-,TRBJ2-7,TRBV27
CASSLSQGNSPLHF,TGTGCCAGCAGCTTAAGCCAAGGAAATTCACCCCTCCACTTT,-,few,TRBJ1-6,TRBV7-6
CASSFKRVGLLGYTF,TGTGCCAGCAGTTTTAAGAGGGTGGGGCTCTTGGGCTACACCTTC,-,-,TRBJ1-2,TRBV12-3/TRBV12-4
CATSFDRNTGELFF,TGTGCCACCAGCTTCGACAGGAACACCGGGGAGCTGTTTTTT,-,few,TRBJ2-2,TRBV15
CASSFTGKNEQYF,TGTGCCAGCAGTTTTACAGGGAAGAACGAGCAGTACTTC,-,-,TRBJ2-7,TRBV27
CASSVAPGSNTEAFF,TGTGCCAGCAGCGTAGCCCCAGGGTCGAACACTGAAGCTTTCTTT,-,-,TRBJ1-1,TRBV9
CASSLGSKLELFF,TGTGCCAGCAGCTTAGGCAGCAAGTTGGAGCTGTTTTTT,-,-,TRBJ2-2,TRBV11-2
CASSQESPGRSGTDTQYF,TGCGCCAGCAGCCAAGAGAGTCCGGGGCGGAGTGGCACAGATACGCAGTATTTT,-,many,TRBJ2-3,TRBV4-3
CASSLMGPVTGELFF,TGTGCCAGCAGCTTGATGGGTCCCGTCACCGGGGAGCTGTTTTTT,-,-,TRBJ2-2,TRBV5-4
CASSRQDYNEQFF,TGTGCCAGCAGTAGACAGGATTACAATGAGCAGTTCTTC,-,few,TRBJ2-1,TRBV6-5
CASIPPGQDTQYF,TGTGCCAGCATCCCACCTGGGCAGGATACGCAGTATTTT,-,-,TRBJ2-3,TRBV7-9
CASSGASAGYEQYF,TGTGCCAGCAGTGGGGCCTCCGCAGGCTACGAGCAGTACTTC,-,-,TRBJ2-7,TRBV6-2/TRBV6-3
CASSRAGDRFTEQYF,TGCGCCAGCAGCCGAGCTGGGGACAGATTCACCGAGCAGTACTTC,TRBD1,-,TRBJ2-7,TRBV4-3
CASSLRDSNIQYF,TGTGCCAGCAGCTTGAGGGACAGTAACATTCAGTACTTC,TRBD1,many,TRBJ2-4,TRBV7-9
CASSFPTRDDGYTF,TGTGCCAGCAGCTTTCCAACTAGGGACGACGGCTACACCTTC,-,few,TRBJ1-2,TRBV5-6
CASSLPRTNSLLEQYF,TGTGCCAGCAGTCTCCCAAGGACTAATTCTTTGCTCGAGCAGTACTTC,-,few,TRBJ2-7,TRBV6-1
CATSRGGNQPQHF,TGTGCCACCTCTCGAGGGGGCAATCAGCCCCAGCATTTT,-,few,TRBJ1-5,TRBV24-1
CASSPSGYSYNEQFF,TGTGCCAGCAGCCCTAGCGGATACTCCTACAATGAGCAGTTCTTC,TRBD2,many,TRBJ2-1,TRBV3-1
CSARELAGDSYEQYF,TGCAGTGCTAGAGAACTAGCGGGAGATTCCTACGAGCAGTACTTC,TRBD2,-,TRBJ2-7,TRBV20-1
CSARHLGKGNTIYF,TGCAGTGCTAGACACTTGGGCAAAGGGAACACCATATATTTT,-,few,TRBJ1-3,TRBV20-1
CSAETDRRETQYF,TGCAGCGCTGAGACGGACAGGAGAGAGACCCAGTACTTC,TRBD1,few,TRBJ2-5,TRBV29-1
CASSLFSGYGELFF,TGCGCCAGCAGCTTGTTCTCGGGATACGGGGAGCTGTTTTTT,-,few,TRBJ2-2,TRBV5-1
CASSYLLGTSNEQFF,TGTGCCAGCAGTTACCTCCTCGGGACTAGTAATGAGCAGTTCTTC,TRBD2,few,TRBJ2-1,TRBV12-3/TRBV12-4
CASSQDVLVYNEQFF,TGCGCCAGCAGCCAAGATGTACTAGTCTACAATGAGCAGTTCTTC,-,-,TRBJ2-1,TRBV4-3
CSARSGGYSSYEQYF,TGCAGTGCTAGATCCGGAGGATACAGTTCCTACGAGCAGTACTTC,-,-,TRBJ2-7,TRBV20-1
CASSQVNLEQYF,TGTGCCAGCAGCCAAGTAAATCTCGAGCAGTACTTC,-,-,TRBJ2-7,TRBV14
CASSSGTGREQYF,TGTGCCAGCAGCTCAGGGACGGGTAGGGAGCAGTACTTC,-,few,TRBJ2-7,TRBV7-3
CSAREASGRAYNEQFF,TGCAGTGCTAGAGAGGCTAGCGGGAGGGCCTACAATGAGCAGTTCTTC,TRBD2,many,TRBJ2-1,TRBV20-1
CSANKGRQFHYTF,TGCAGTGCTAACAAAGGGCGACAGTTTCACTACACCTTC,-,many,TRBJ1-2,TRBV20-1
CASSHSSGIYNEQFF,TGTGCCAGCAGCCACTCTAGCGGGATCTACAATGAGCAGTTCTTC,TRBD2,many,TRBJ2-1,TRBV14
CASSQAIRDTQYF,TGTGCCAGCAGCCAGGCGATCAGAGATACGCAGTATTTT,-,-,TRBJ2-3,TRBV3-1
CASRSLAGSYNEQFF,TGTGCCAGCAGGTCTCTAGCGGGGTCCTACAATGAGCAGTTCTTC,TRBD2,many,TRBJ2-1,TRBV11-2
CASSPPGTSAYNEQFF,TGTGCCAGCAGCCCTCCCGGGACTAGCGCGTACAATGAGCAGTTCTTC,TRBD2,-,TRBJ2-1,TRBV7-9
CASSAALHLSEQFF,TGTGCCAGCAGCGCGGCCCTCCATCTTTCTGAGCAGTTCTTC,-,few,TRBJ2-1,TRBV6-5
CASSLAQGQGMVQFF,TGTGCCAGCAGTTTAGCGCAGGGACAGGGGATGGTGCAGTTCTTC,TRBD1,few,TRBJ2-1,TRBV12-3/TRBV12-4
CATSRDLQRIEAFF,TGTGCCACCAGCAGAGATCTACAGAGAATTGAAGCTTTCTTT,-,-,TRBJ1-1,TRBV15
CASSTLQVGVDTQYF,TGTGCCAGCAGCACCTTACAAGTTGGGGTCGATACGCAGTATTTT,-,many,TRBJ2-3,TRBV7-9
CASSLVLVETQYF,TGTGCCAGCAGCTTAGTTCTAGTGGAGACCCAGTACTTC,-,few,TRBJ2-5,TRBV7-6
CASSLPDSDNEQFF,TGTGCCAGCAGTTTACCGGACAGCGACAATGAGCAGTTCTTC,-,few,TRBJ2-1,TRBV12-3/TRBV12-4
CASSLIAEPLTDTQYF,TGTGCCAGCAGCTTGATAGCGGAACCTCTCACAGATACGCAGTATTTT,-,-,TRBJ2-3,TRBV7-9
CASSFGTGEGPEAFF,TGCGCCAGCAGCTTTGGGACAGGGGAGGGGCCTGAAGCTTTCTTT,TRBD1,once,TRBJ1-1,TRBV5-1
CASSLGSTYEQYF,TGTGCCAGCAGTTTAGGGTCTACCTACGAGCAGTACTTC,-,few,TRBJ2-7,TRBV28
CAWSWTGLHYGYTF,TGTGCCTGGAGCTGGACAGGGTTGCACTATGGCTACACCTTC,TRBD1,few,TRBJ1-2,TRBV30
CASSFSQGGETQYF,TGTGCCAGCAGTTTCTCCCAGGGGGGAGAGACCCAGTACTTC,-,few,TRBJ2-5,TRBV27
CAIRSSGSNTGELFF,TGTGCCATCAGGTCAAGCGGGAGTAATACCGGGGAGCTGTTTTTT,TRBD2,-,TRBJ2-2,TRBV10-3
CASSLGFTQNTEAFF,TGCGCCAGCAGCTTGGGCTTTACTCAGAACACTGAAGCTTTCTTT,-,few,TRBJ1-1,TRBV5-1
CASSQVGQSVNYGYTF,TGTGCCAGCAGCCAGGTCGGCCAGAGCGTTAACTATGGCTACACCTTC,-,few,TRBJ1-2,TRBV4-2
CASSRTGSGNEQYF,TGTGCCAGCAGTCGAACAGGGTCAGGAAACGAGCAGTACTTC,-,few,TRBJ2-7,TRBV7-9
CASALGLSNTEAFF,TGTGCCAGTGCCCTGGGACTGTCGAACACTGAAGCTTTCTTT,-,few,TRBJ1-1,TRBV6-5